This T cell receptor (beta chain) is from a study of blood T cell repertoires in COVID-19. Authors' methods: Reference gene primer amplification yielded estimated nucleated cell counts. Sequenced by immunoSEQ multiplex PCR; TCRdb stores in-frame clones only, minus some. The D gene and trimming were derived from the DNA, and the V and J assignments and clone size from that table. This table holds around 160,000 clones, over 75% found once. The CDR3 is made up of 16 amino acids. Germline assignment: CDR1 SGHAT and CDR2 FQNNGV. V dropped 6 bases and J dropped 7; count of bases not matched to a gene: 8. The chain is built from TRBV11-2 and TRBJ2-3; 15 bases are a match to TRBD2. Sequenced sample: peripheral blood. The clonotype originates from a human donor in a cohort sampled during active COVID-19. The CDR3 coding sequence is TGTGCCAGCAGAGATGGGACTAGCGGGAGGCGAAATACGCAGTATTTT. Protein sequence: CASRDGTSGRRNTQYF.